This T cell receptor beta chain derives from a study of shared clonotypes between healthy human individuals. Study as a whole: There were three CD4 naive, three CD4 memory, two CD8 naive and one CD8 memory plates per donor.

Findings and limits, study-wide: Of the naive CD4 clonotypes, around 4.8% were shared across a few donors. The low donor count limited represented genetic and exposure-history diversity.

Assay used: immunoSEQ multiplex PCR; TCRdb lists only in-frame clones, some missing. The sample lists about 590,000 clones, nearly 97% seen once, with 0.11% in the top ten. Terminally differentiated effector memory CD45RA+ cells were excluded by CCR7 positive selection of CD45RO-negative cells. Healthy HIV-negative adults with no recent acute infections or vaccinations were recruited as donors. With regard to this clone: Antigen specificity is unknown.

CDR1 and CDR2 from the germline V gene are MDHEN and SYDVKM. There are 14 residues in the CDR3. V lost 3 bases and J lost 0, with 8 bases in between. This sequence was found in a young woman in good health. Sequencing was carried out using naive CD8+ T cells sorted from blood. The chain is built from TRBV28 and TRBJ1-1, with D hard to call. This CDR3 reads CASSLSPLNTEAFF. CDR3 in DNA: TGTGCCAGCAGTTTGAGTCCTTTGAACACTGAAGCTTTCTTT.